This TCR beta chain originates from a study of Graves' ophthalmopathy and Graves' hyperthyroidism. RNA transcripts served as template for amplifying TCR beta CDR3 sequences. An initial RT-PCR round employing HTBI primers preceded a second-round multiplex PCR. TCRdb called the multiplex PCR reads again in MiXCR, with one record for every CDR3 protein. Altogether some 400,000 distinct CDR3 sequences are present, around 20% being singletons, with the ten largest covering around 1.4%. This clonotype was counted ten times or more. The target antigen is unknown. General study findings and limits: Using a 13-signature model, the authors split ophthalmopathy from stable hyperthyroidism, with 87.88% sensitivity and approximately 78% specificity. Prediction of ophthalmopathy progression reached 70.59% sensitivity and about 72% specificity.

Germline CDR1 is SGHKS and CDR2 is YYEKEE (reference sequence). Trimming cost V 3 bases and J 3 bases; bases outside gene matches: 4. CDR3 length: 15 residues. V usage is TRBV5-5 and J usage is TRBJ2-2; 8 bases map to TRBD1. The clonotype comes from a young woman with Graves' ophthalmopathy. The specimen sequenced was peripheral blood. CDR3 amino acids: CASSWTGKDTGELFF. In nucleotides, the CDR3 is TGTGCCAGCAGCTGGACAGGGAAGGACACCGGGGAGCTGTTTTTT. The full variable domain, its missing parts supplied by reference TRBV5-5 and TRBJ2-2, is DAGVTQSPTHLIKTRGQQVTLRCSPISGHKSVSWYQQVLGQGPQFIFQYYEKEERGRGNFPDRFSARQFPNYSSELNVNALLLGDSALYLCASSWTGKDTGELFFGEGSRLTVL.